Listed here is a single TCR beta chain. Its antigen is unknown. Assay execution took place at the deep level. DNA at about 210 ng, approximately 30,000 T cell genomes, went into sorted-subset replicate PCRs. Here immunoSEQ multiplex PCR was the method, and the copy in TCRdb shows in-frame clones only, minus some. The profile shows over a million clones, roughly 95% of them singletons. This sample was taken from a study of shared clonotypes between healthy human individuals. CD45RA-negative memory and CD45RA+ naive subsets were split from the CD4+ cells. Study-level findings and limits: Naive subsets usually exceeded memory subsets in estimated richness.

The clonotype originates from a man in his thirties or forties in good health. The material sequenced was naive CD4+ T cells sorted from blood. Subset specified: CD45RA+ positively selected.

The CDR3 DNA reads TGCGCCAGCAGCTTAGGGTTTAACAGGGGGGAAGAGACCCAGTACTTC. This encodes CASSLGFNRGEETQYF. This chain uses TRBV5-1 with TRBJ2-5; 8 nucleotides agree with TRBD1. In germline, CDR1 is SGHRS, CDR2 YFSETQ. This CDR3 is built from 16 residues. V lost 2 bases and J lost 3; bases outside the gene matches: 9. The complete variable domain, with remaining parts taken from reference TRBV5-1 and TRBJ2-5, reads KAGVTQTPRYLIKTRGQQVTLSCSPISGHRSVSWYQQTPGQGLQFLFEYFSETQRNKGNFPGRFSGRQFSNSRSEMNVSTLELGDSALYLCASSLGFNRGEETQYFGPGTRLLVL.